This is a list of T cell receptor beta chains from one sample in a study of TIL therapy for anti-PD-1-resistant metastatic lung cancer. Clones were sequenced by immunoSEQ multiplex PCR, and TCRdb holds only the in-frame ones, with some missing. The sample lists about 60,000 clones; roughly 91% were seen once. Material: blood, obtained at baseline. The origin of the receptors is a person aged 25 to 80 with non-small cell lung cancer. CDR3s include the opening cysteine and the closing phenylalanine or tryptophan. D genes are given only for firm matches. For some rows the clone size is stated as once, few or many, or as a class when expanded; others skip it.

TRBJ1-1	-	-	TRBV7-9	CASSTLERGNTEAFF	TGTGCCAGCAGCACCTTAGAGCGGGGGAACACTGAAGCTTTCTTT
TRBJ1-1	TRBD1	few	TRBV19	CASSTDRADTEAFF	TGTGCCAGTAGTACGGACAGGGCGGACACTGAAGCTTTCTTT
TRBJ2-7	TRBD2	once	TRBV15	CATSRARVAGESYEQYF	TGTGCCACCAGCAGAGCGCGGGTGGCGGGGGAGAGCTACGAGCAGTACTTC
TRBJ1-1	-	-	TRBV6-9	CASSYRTGKGTEAFF	TGTGCCAGCAGTTATCGTACGGGGAAGGGCACTGAAGCTTTCTTT
TRBJ1-5	TRBD1	-	TRBV5-1	CASSPGTGQPFNQPQHF	TGCGCCAGCAGTCCTGGGACAGGTCAACCTTTCAATCAGCCCCAGCATTTT
TRBJ2-7	TRBD1	-	TRBV5-1	CANPAGGCSYEQYF	TGCGCCAACCCAGCAGGGGGTTGTTCCTACGAGCAGTACTTC
TRBJ2-7	-	-	TRBV6-5	CASSLGQGYEQYF	TGTGCCAGCAGTTTGGGACAAGGCTACGAGCAGTACTTC
TRBJ2-1	TRBD2	-	TRBV6-5	CASSREALYNEQFF	TGTGCCAGTTCGCGGGAGGCTCTTTACAATGAGCAGTTCTTC
TRBJ1-2	TRBD1	-	TRBV27	CASSFMPATGYGYTF	TGTGCCAGCAGTTTTATGCCTGCGACAGGGTATGGCTACACCTTC
TRBJ2-3	TRBD2	-	TRBV28	CASSTPSREAADTQYF	TGTGCCAGCAGTACCCCCTCGCGGGAGGCTGCAGATACGCAGTATTTT
TRBJ1-3	-	-	TRBV7-9	CASSLAGFSGNTIYF	TGTGCCAGCAGCTTAGCAGGTTTCTCTGGAAACACCATATATTTT
TRBJ1-1	TRBD1	-	TRBV30	CAWCTQGAGPEAFF	TGTGCCTGGTGCACTCAGGGGGCAGGACCTGAAGCTTTCTTT
TRBJ2-1	TRBD1	-	TRBV4-1	CASSRSGTGNLYNEQFF	TGCGCCAGCAGCCGATCCGGGACAGGGAACCTCTACAATGAGCAGTTCTTC
TRBJ1-2	-	-	TRBV9	CASSVGKANYGYTF	TGTGCCAGCAGCGTAGGAAAGGCCAACTATGGCTACACCTTC
TRBJ2-5	-	-	TRBV15	CATSRDTQETQYF	TGTGCCACCAGCAGAGATACTCAAGAGACCCAGTACTTC
TRBJ2-1	-	few	TRBV7-9	CASSRGLFSSYNEQFF	TGTGCCAGCAGCCGGGGACTTTTTAGCTCCTACAATGAGCAGTTCTTC
TRBJ2-1	-	-	TRBV27	CASSLGLWGFNEQFF	TGTGCCAGCAGTCTAGGACTATGGGGTTTCAATGAGCAGTTCTTC
TRBJ1-3	-	-	TRBV6-5	CASSSPRRISGNTIYF	TGTGCCAGCAGTTCCCCCCGGAGAATATCTGGAAACACCATATATTTT
TRBJ1-1	-	-	TRBV2	CASSESRMNTEAFF	TGTGCCAGCAGTGAGTCCAGAATGAACACTGAAGCTTTCTTT
TRBJ1-1	-	-	TRBV11-2	CASSFWGDTEAFF	TGTGCCAGCAGCTTTTGGGGGGACACTGAAGCTTTCTTT
TRBJ1-5	TRBD1	once	TRBV19	CASSIRPGGRGHQPQHF	TGTGCCAGTAGTATTCGCCCAGGTGGCAGGGGGCATCAGCCCCAGCATTTT
TRBJ1-1	-	-	TRBV3-1/TRBV3-2	CASSRGVNTEAFF	TGTGCCAGCAGCCGGGGGGTGAACACTGAAGCTTTCTTT
TRBJ2-2	-	-	TRBV11-2	CASTKTGNTGELFF	TGTGCCAGCACCAAGACAGGAAACACCGGGGAGCTGTTTTTT
TRBJ2-1	TRBD2	-	TRBV12-3/TRBV12-4	CASSQRGGRQFF	TGTGCCAGCAGCCAGCGGGGCGGGAGGCAGTTCTTC
TRBJ1-2	-	-	TRBV30	CAWQANYGYTF	TGTGCCTGGCAGGCCAACTATGGCTACACCTTC
TRBJ2-5	TRBD1	once	TRBV5-4	CASSSGQIQETQYF	TGTGCCAGCAGCTCGGGACAGATCCAAGAGACCCAGTACTTC
TRBJ1-6	-	-	TRBV3-1/TRBV3-2	CASSQSFRDSPLHF	TGTGCCAGCAGCCAATCGTTCAGGGACTCACCCCTCCACTTT
TRBJ2-7	-	-	TRBV9	CASSVGVGAYEQYF	TGTGCCAGCAGCGTAGGGGTTGGGGCCTACGAGCAGTACTTC
TRBJ1-3	TRBD1	-	TRBV11-2	CASSFWDRSSGNTIYF	TGTGCCAGCAGCTTCTGGGACAGGAGTTCTGGAAACACCATATATTTT
TRBJ1-4	TRBD1	-	TRBV5-1	CASSIDRGRNEKLFF	TGCGCCAGCAGTATCGACAGGGGGCGTAATGAAAAACTGTTTTTT
TRBJ2-7	TRBD1	-	TRBV19	CASSTTRDRGRWEQYF	TGTGCCAGTAGCACGACCCGGGACAGGGGGCGGTGGGAGCAGTACTTC
TRBJ2-1	TRBD1	-	TRBV6-4	CASSVKRTGGWNEQFF	TGTGCCAGCAGTGTCAAGAGGACAGGGGGTTGGAATGAGCAGTTCTTC
TRBJ1-1	TRBD1	-	TRBV5-1	CASSRGTDEAFF	TGCGCCAGCAGCCGTGGGACAGATGAAGCTTTCTTT
TRBJ1-5	-	-	TRBV7-2	CASSLDGSSNQPQHF	TGTGCCAGCAGCTTAGACGGGAGTAGCAATCAGCCCCAGCATTTT
TRBJ2-1	-	-	TRBV9	CASSPRGDPSYNEQFF	TGTGCCAGCAGCCCCAGGGGAGACCCCTCCTACAATGAGCAGTTCTTC
TRBJ1-2	-	medium-sized	TRBV9	CASSVEGGLGYGYTF	TGTGCCAGCAGCGTAGAAGGGGGTCTTGGCTATGGCTACACCTTC
TRBJ1-5	-	-	TRBV27	CASSRGLHSNQPQHF	TGTGCCAGCAGCCGGGGGCTTCATAGCAATCAGCCCCAGCATTTT
TRBJ1-4	-	-	TRBV2	CASNGQPNEKLFF	TGTGCCAGCAATGGACAGCCTAATGAAAAACTGTTTTTT
TRBJ1-1	TRBD1	once	TRBV25-1	CASRFGAGGTEAFF	TGTGCCAGCAGATTTGGGGCAGGGGGGACTGAAGCTTTCTTT
TRBJ2-2	TRBD2	once	TRBV13	CASSLDGGGTGELFF	TGTGCCAGCAGCTTAGATGGCGGGGGGACCGGGGAGCTGTTTTTT
TRBJ1-3	-	-	TRBV5-1	CASSLFSGSGNTIYF	TGCGCCAGCAGCTTGTTCAGCGGGTCTGGAAACACCATATATTTT
TRBJ2-3	TRBD1	-	TRBV3-1/TRBV3-2	CASRGGTGSTDTQYF	TGTGCCAGCAGGGGCGGGACAGGGAGCACAGATACGCAGTATTTT
TRBJ2-1	TRBD2	-	TRBV5-1	CASSGKTSGMGTRQFF	TGCGCCAGCAGCGGGAAGACTAGCGGGATGGGCACACGACAGTTCTTC
TRBJ2-3	TRBD2	-	TRBV18	CASSPLSGTSGMWDTQYF	TGTGCCAGCTCACCACTTTCGGGGACTAGCGGGATGTGGGATACGCAGTATTTT
TRBJ2-2	-	-	TRBV7-8	CASSSTSTGELFF	TGTGCCAGCAGCTCGACGAGCACCGGGGAGCTGTTTTTT
TRBJ2-7	TRBD2	-	TRBV27	CASRLAGGREQYF	TGTGCCAGCCGACTAGCGGGGGGTCGCGAGCAGTACTTC
TRBJ2-7	TRBD1	-	TRBV3-1/TRBV3-2	CASSQGQGPFYEQYF	TGTGCCAGCAGCCAAGGACAGGGGCCCTTTTACGAGCAGTACTTC
TRBJ2-5	TRBD2	-	TRBV9	CASSVGPFGGETQYF	TGTGCCAGCAGCGTAGGCCCGTTCGGGGGGGAGACCCAGTACTTC
TRBJ2-7	TRBD2	-	TRBV10-3	CAISEGTSGDEQYF	TGTGCCATCAGTGAAGGGACTAGCGGGGACGAGCAGTACTTC
TRBJ2-7	-	-	TRBV29-1	CSVGSGEQYF	TGCAGCGTTGGGTCGGGCGAGCAGTACTTC
TRBJ2-1	TRBD2	-	TRBV3-1/TRBV3-2	CASSRIVGGYNEQFF	TGTGCCAGCAGCCGGATCGTCGGGGGGTACAATGAGCAGTTCTTC